This T cell receptor (beta chain) is drawn from a study of beta chain features in type 1 diabetes. Study results and limitations: Across all four CD4+ subsets, people with type 1 diabetes showed modestly shorter TCRB CDR3s. Fewer junction insertions and more nucleotide deletions appeared in type 1 diabetes patients.

The CDR3 is 14 residues long. Germline lookup yields CDR1 LNHDA and CDR2 SQIVND (reference sequence). Donors contributed one heparinised blood draw apiece, averaging around 100 mL. Via CD45RO/CCR7/CD25/CD127/CD95/CD27, cells of the CD4+ naive, central memory, regulatory and stem cell-like memory subsets were sorted. About this clone: Its antigen is not identified.

cDNA synthesis used the whole RNA isolate, giving expressed TCRB sequences. Sequencing was performed with immunoSEQ multiplex PCR; in TCRdb, only in-frame clones are kept and a portion is missing. The table records hundreds of thousands of clones, roughly 13% of them present only once. The gene calls are TRBV19 and TRBJ2-5, with D possibly matching TRBD2 (5 bases). The J call may be in error: the DNA end matches TRBJ2-7 better. Input material: naive CD4+ T cells from blood. The source of this sequence is a man aged 18 to 30 with type 1 diabetes. The chain's CDR3 is CASSIGAGSYEQYF. The DNA for the CDR3 is TGTGCCAGTAGTATAGGGGCGGGTTCCTACGAGCAGTACTTC.